This passage covers 10 T cell receptor beta chains from one sample sequenced in a study of graft-versus-host responses after intestinal transplantation. Intraepithelial lymphocytes and lamina propria lymphocytes were released through processing of graft tissue. Clones were sequenced by immunoSEQ multiplex PCR, and TCRdb holds only the in-frame ones, with some missing. The repertoire includes 9,600 or so clones, 75% to 85% of them detected once, and 20% sits in the top ten. This specimen consisted of ileum tissue, obtained roughly 450 days after intestinal transplantation. The receptors originated from a human patient who received an intestinal transplant, so some T cells may come from the graft donor.

This chain connects TRBV7-2 to TRBJ1-1, with unresolved D. This CDR3 spans 15 amino acids. Germline CDR1 and CDR2: SGHTA and FQGNSA. The V gene lost 2 bases and the J gene lost 1 base, with 11 bases spanning the gap. CDR3 nucleotides: TGTGCCAGCAGCTTAACCGTAGGTAGGAACACTGAAGCTTTCTTT. This encodes CASSLTVGRNTEAFF.

The chain carries TRBV6-6 and TRBJ2-2; 7 positions match TRBD1. The CDR3 spans 14 residues. CDR1 is MNHNY and CDR2 is SVGAGI in the germline V gene (reference sequence). V was pared by 6 bases and J by 2 bases, with 3 bases of the junction left unmatched. DNA for the CDR3: TGTGCCAGCAGGACAGGGCCTAACACCGGGGAGCTGTTTTTT. Translated, it gives CASRTGPNTGELFF.

The chain couples TRBV4-1 to TRBJ2-3; TRBD2 matches at 9 bases. Germline CDR1 is MGHRA and CDR2 is YSYEKL. The CDR3 runs 16 residues. The V and J ends lost 4 bases and 4 bases, in that order; junction bases with no gene match: 9. CDR3 sequence reads: CASSRSSGVGADTQYF. In DNA form, the CDR3 reads TGCGCCAGCAGCCGATCTAGCGGGGTGGGGGCAGATACGCAGTATTTT.

This clone was picked up a small number of times. The CDR3 DNA follows: TGTGCCAGCAGCCTGGACGATAGAACTAATGAAAAACTGTTTTTT. Translated, it gives CASSLDDRTNEKLFF. The chain combines TRBV7-3 with TRBJ1-4; D is ambiguous. CDR3 length: 15 amino acids. Germline CDR1 and CDR2: SGHTA and FQGTGA. V was shortened by 5 bases and J by 1 base, with 11 bases between the two germline ends.

The table lists this clone with a count of one. The V and J genes are TRBV5-6 and TRBJ2-5; tentatively, D is TRBD1 or TRBD2 (6 bases each). Gene TRBJ2-7 matches the end of the DNA better, so the J call may be wrong. CDR1 SGHDT and CDR2 YYEEEE come from the germline V gene. CDR3 length: 15 residues. CDR3 amino acids: CASSPGGGRNYEQYF. DNA of the CDR3: TGTGCCAGCAGCCCGGGTGGGGGGCGGAATTACGAGCAGTACTTC.

The genes are TRBV2 and TRBJ2-7, with 9 bases identical to TRBD1. The V gene's germline CDR1 is SNHLY and CDR2 FYNNEI. This CDR3 has 16 residues. Trimming removed 4 bases from V and 7 bases from J; junction bases left unmatched: 14. The CDR3: CASSGVDRGPAIEQYF. For the CDR3, the DNA is TGTGCCAGCAGTGGGGTGGACAGGGGCCCGGCTATTGAGCAGTACTTC.

V is TRBV4-2 and J is TRBJ2-1; the D gene could be TRBD1 or TRBD2 (6 bases each). There are 15 residues in the CDR3. Germline V CDR1 and CDR2: LGHNA, YNFKEQ. With 1 base removed from V and 5 bases from J, the gap between germline ends came to 12 bases. Here the CDR3 reads CASSQAGAPDNEQFF. Written as DNA, the CDR3 is TGTGCCAGCAGCCAAGCGGGGGCACCAGACAATGAGCAGTTCTTC.

The CDR3 loop reads CATSRDFSSNYGYTF. CDR3 in DNA: TGTGCCACCAGCAGAGATTTCAGCTCTAACTATGGCTACACCTTC. The chain combines TRBV15 with TRBJ1-2; D unresolved. This CDR3 contains 15 residues. V lost 0 bases and J lost 0, with 8 bases in between. Germline V gives CDR1 LNHNV, CDR2 YYDKDF (reference sequence).

The table lists this clone with a few counts. The CDR3 loop is CASSPNTGYNSPLHF. The CDR3 nucleotides read TGTGCCAGCAGCCCCAACACGGGTTATAATTCACCCCTCCACTTT. The chain has TRBV5-4 and TRBJ1-6, with D unresolved. This CDR3 is built from 15 residues. The germline CDR1 and CDR2 sequences are SGHNT and YYREEE (reference sequence). Trimming cost V 4 bases and J 4 bases, with 12 bases left between them. Variable domain in full (rest from reference TRBV5-4 and TRBJ1-6): ETGVTQSPTHLIKTRGQQVTLRCSSQSGHNTVSWYQQALGQGPQFIFQYYREEENGRGNFPPRFSGLQFPNYSSELNVNALELDDSALYLCASSPNTGYNSPLHFGNGTRLTVT.

The chain combines TRBV28 with TRBJ1-1, with TRBD1 matching 7 bases. Germline V CDR1 and CDR2: MDHEN, SYDVKM. This CDR3 is built from 15 residues. After removal of 1 base from V and 7 bases from J, the junction contained 9 bases not matched to a gene. The CDR3 DNA is TGTGCCAGCAGTTTATTGAGGGGGCAGGAGGGTGAAGCTTTCTTT. Its translation: CASSLLRGQEGEAFF.